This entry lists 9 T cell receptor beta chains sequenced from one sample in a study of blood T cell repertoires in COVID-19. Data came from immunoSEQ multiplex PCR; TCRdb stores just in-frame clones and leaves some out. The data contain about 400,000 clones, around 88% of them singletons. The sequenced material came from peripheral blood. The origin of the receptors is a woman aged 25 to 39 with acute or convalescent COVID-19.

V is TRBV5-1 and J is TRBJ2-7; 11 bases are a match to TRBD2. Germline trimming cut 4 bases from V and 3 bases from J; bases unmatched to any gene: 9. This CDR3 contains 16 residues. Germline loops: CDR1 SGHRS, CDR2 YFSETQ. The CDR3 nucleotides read TGCGCCAGCAGCCCAGGGACTAGCGGAAGCTACTACGAGCAGTACTTC. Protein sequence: CASSPGTSGSYYEQYF. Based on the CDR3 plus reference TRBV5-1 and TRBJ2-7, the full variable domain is KAGVTQTPRYLIKTRGQQVTLSCSPISGHRSVSWYQQTPGQGLQFLFEYFSETQRNKGNFPGRFSGRQFSNSRSEMNVSTLELGDSALYLCASSPGTSGSYYEQYFGPGTRLTVT.

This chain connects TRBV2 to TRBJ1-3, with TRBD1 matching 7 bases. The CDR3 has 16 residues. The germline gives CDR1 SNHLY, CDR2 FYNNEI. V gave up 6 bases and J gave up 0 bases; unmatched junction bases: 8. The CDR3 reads CASRQLRDSSGNTIYF. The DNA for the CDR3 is TGTGCCAGCAGGCAGCTCCGGGACAGCTCTGGAAACACCATATATTTT.

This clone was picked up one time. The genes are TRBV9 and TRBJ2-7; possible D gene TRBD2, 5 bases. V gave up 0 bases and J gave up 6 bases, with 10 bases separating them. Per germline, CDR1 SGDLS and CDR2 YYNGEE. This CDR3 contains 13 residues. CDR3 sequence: CASSVGSSPEQYF. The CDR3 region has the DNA TGTGCCAGCAGCGTAGGCTCTAGCCCCGAGCAGTACTTC.

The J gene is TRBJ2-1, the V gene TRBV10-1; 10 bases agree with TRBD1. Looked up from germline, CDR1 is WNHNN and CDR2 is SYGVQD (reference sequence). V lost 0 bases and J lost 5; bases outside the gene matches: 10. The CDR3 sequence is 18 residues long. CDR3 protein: CASSESPGQGQQHNEQFF. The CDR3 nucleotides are TGCGCCAGCAGTGAGTCCCCGGGACAGGGGCAACAACACAATGAGCAGTTCTTC.

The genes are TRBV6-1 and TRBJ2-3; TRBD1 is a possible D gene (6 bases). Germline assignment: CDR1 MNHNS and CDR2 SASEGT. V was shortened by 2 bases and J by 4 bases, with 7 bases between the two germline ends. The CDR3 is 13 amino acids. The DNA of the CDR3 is TGTGCCAGCAGTGAATGGGGGCCAGATACGCAGTATTTT. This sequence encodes CASSEWGPDTQYF.

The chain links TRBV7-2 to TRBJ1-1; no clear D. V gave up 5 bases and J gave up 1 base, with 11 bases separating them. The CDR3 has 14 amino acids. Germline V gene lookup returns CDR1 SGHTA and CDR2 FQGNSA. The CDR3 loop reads CASSPFGKNTEAFF. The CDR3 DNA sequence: TGTGCCAGCAGCCCTTTCGGTAAGAACACTGAAGCTTTCTTT.

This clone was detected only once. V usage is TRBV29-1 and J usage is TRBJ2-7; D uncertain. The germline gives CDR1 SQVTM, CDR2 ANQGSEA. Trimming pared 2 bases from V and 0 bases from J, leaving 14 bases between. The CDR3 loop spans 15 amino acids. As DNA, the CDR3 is TGCAGCGTTGAATTTGAGGCCAGATCCTCCTACGAGCAGTACTTC. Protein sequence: CSVEFEARSSYEQYF.

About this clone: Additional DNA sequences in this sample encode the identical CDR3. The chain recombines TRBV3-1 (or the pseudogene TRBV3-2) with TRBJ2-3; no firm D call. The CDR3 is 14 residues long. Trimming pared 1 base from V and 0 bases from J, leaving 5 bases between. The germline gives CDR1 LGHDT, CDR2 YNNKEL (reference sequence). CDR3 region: CASSQGGSTDTQYF. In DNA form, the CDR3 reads TGTGCCAGCAGCCAAGGTGGCAGCACAGATACGCAGTATTTT.

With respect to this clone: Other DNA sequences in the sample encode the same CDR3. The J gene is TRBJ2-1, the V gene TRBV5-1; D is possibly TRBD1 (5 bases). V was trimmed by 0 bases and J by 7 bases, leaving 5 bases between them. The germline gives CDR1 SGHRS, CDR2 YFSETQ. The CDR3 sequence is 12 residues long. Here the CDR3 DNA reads TGCGCCAGCAGCTTGGCAGGGAATGAGCAGTTCTTC. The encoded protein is CASSLAGNEQFF. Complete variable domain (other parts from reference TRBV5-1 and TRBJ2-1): KAGVTQTPRYLIKTRGQQVTLSCSPISGHRSVSWYQQTPGQGLQFLFEYFSETQRNKGNFPGRFSGRQFSNSRSEMNVSTLELGDSALYLCASSLAGNEQFFGPGTRLTVL.